The next 2 T cell receptor beta chains were all read from a single sample in a study of shared clonotypes between healthy human individuals. Sequencing was performed with immunoSEQ multiplex PCR; in TCRdb, only in-frame clones are kept and a portion is missing. The data contain more than 1.2 million clones, around 98.5% of them singletons. The sample was naive CD4+ T cells sorted from blood. Regarding subset: CD45RA+ positively selected. The origin of the receptors is a man aged 30 to 45 in good health.

This clone was picked up one time. This rearrangement joins TRBV6-5 to TRBJ2-1, with D maybe TRBD1 (5 bases). V shed 2 bases and J shed 2 bases, with 10 bases lying between them. Per the germline V gene, CDR1 is MNHEY and CDR2 is SVGAGI. The CDR3 has 15 amino acids. Written as DNA, the CDR3 is TGTGCCAGCAGTTACAGGGGTCTGGCCTACAATGAGCAGTTCTTC. The encoded protein is CASSYRGLAYNEQFF.

This clone was found once. The same CDR3 also results from other DNA sequences found in this sample. The V call is TRBV20-1, the J call TRBJ2-3; D is unclear. This CDR3 is built from 11 residues. Trimming pared 5 bases from V and 3 bases from J, leaving 6 bases between. Germline V gene data show CDR1 as DFQATT and CDR2 as SNEGSKA (reference sequence). For the CDR3, the DNA is TGCAGTGCTGGCCGGACAGATACGCAGTATTTT. Amino acid sequence: CSAGRTDTQYF.